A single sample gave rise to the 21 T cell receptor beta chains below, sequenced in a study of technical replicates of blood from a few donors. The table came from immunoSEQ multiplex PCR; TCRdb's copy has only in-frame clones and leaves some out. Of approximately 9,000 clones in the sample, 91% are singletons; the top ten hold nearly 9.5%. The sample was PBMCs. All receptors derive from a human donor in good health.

CDR3 in amino acids: CAWDRGSFDGYTF. The CDR3 DNA is TGTGCCTGGGACAGGGGCTCTTTTGATGGCTACACCTTC. The chain links TRBV30 to TRBJ1-2; 8 bases are shared with TRBD1. Germline trimming cut 5 bases from V and 6 bases from J; bases unmatched to any gene: 8. Per germline, CDR1 GTSNPN and CDR2 SVGIG (reference sequence). The length of the CDR3 is 13 residues.

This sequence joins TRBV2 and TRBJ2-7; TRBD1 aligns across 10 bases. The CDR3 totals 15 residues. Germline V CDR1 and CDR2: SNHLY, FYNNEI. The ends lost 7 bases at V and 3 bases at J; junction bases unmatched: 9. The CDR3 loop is CASKEGTGEYYEQYF. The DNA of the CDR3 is TGTGCCAGCAAGGAGGGGACAGGGGAATACTACGAGCAGTACTTC.

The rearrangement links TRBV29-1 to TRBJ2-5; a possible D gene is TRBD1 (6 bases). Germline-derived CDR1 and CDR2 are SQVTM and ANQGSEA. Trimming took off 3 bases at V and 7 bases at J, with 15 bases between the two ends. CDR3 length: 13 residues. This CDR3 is CSVEFSGVRTQYF. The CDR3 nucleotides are TGCAGCGTTGAGTTTTCAGGGGTGAGGACCCAGTACTTC.

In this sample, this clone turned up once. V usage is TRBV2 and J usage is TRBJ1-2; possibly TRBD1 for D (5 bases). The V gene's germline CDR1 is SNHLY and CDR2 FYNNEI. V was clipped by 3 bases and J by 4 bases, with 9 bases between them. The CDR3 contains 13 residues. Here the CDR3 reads CASSDRAPYGYTF. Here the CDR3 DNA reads TGTGCCAGCAGTGACAGGGCACCCTATGGCTACACCTTC.

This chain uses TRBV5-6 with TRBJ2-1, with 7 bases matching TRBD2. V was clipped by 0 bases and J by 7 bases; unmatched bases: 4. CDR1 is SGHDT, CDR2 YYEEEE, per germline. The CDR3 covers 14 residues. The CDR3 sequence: CASSLEPGGNEQFF. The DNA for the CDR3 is TGTGCCAGCAGCTTGGAACCCGGGGGGAATGAGCAGTTCTTC.

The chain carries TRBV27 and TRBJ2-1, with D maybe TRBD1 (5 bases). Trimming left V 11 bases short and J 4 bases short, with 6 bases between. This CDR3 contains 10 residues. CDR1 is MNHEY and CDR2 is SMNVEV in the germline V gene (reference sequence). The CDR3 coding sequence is TGTGCCGCAGGGTACAATGAGCAGTTCTTC. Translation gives CAAGYNEQFF.

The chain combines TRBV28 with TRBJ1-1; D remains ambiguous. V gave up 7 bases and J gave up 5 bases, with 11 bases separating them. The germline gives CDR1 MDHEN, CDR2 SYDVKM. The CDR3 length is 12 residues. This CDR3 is CASTVGYTEAFF. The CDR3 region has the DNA TGTGCCAGCACCGTCGGTTATACTGAAGCTTTCTTT.

This CDR3 is CASSLDQSGGRAQYF. The CDR3 region has the DNA TGTGCCAGCAGCTTAGATCAGTCAGGCGGGAGAGCGCAGTATTTT. The chain has TRBV11-2 and TRBJ2-3, with TRBD2 identical over 7 bases. Germline CDR1 reads SGHAT; CDR2 reads FQNNGV. Losses at the gene ends were 0 bases for V and 10 bases for J; bases not matched to a gene: 10. CDR3 length: 15 amino acids.

CDR3 protein: CASRGGTGFNYGYTF. DNA of the CDR3: TGTGCCAGCAGGGGGGGGACAGGTTTTAACTATGGCTACACCTTC. V gene TRBV28 combines with J gene TRBJ1-2; 8 bases align to TRBD1. V shed 6 bases and J 1 base; nucleotides not matched to a gene: 7. Per germline, CDR1 MDHEN and CDR2 SYDVKM. CDR3 length: 15 amino acids.

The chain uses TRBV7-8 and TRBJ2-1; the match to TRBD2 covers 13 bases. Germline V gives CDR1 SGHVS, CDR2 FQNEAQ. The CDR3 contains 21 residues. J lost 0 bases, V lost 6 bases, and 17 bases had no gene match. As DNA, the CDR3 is TGTGCCAGCAGTCCCAAAAGGGTCCCGGGACTAGCGGGGAGCTCCTACAATGAGCAGTTCTTC. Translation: CASSPKRVPGLAGSSYNEQFF.

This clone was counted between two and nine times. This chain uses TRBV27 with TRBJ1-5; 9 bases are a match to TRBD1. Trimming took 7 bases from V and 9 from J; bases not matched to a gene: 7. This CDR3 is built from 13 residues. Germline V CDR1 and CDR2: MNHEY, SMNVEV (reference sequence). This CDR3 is CASTPGTGRPQHF. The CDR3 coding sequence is TGTGCCAGCACCCCGGGGACAGGGAGGCCCCAGCATTTT.

DNA of the CDR3: TGTGCCAGCAGCTTCGGGTACTCTGGAAACACCATATATTTT. Its protein is CASSFGYSGNTIYF. The chain recombines TRBV5-6 with TRBJ1-3; the D is unclear. Germline values: CDR1 SGHDT, CDR2 YYEEEE. Trimming cost V 2 bases and J 0 bases, with 6 bases left between them. The CDR3 totals 14 residues.

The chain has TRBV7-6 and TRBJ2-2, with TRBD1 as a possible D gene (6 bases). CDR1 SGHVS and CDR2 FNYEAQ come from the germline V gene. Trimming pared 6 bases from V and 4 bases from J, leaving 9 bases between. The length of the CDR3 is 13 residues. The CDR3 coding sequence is TGTGCCAGCAGTGCCAGGGGCACCGGGGAGCTGTTTTTT. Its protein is CASSARGTGELFF.

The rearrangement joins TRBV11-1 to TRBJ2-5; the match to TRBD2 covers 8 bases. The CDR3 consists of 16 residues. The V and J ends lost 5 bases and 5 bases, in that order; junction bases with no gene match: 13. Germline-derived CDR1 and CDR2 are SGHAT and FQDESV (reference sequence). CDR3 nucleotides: TGTGCCAGCAGCGGAGGCGGCGGGGGGAGGCATGAGACCCAGTACTTC. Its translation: CASSGGGGGRHETQYF.

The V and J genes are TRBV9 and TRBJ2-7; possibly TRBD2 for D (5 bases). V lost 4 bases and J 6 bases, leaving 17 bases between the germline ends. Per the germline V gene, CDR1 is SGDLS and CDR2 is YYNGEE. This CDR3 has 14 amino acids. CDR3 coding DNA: TGTGCCAGCAGCCTCGAGGCGGGTTCGGGCGAGCAGTACTTC. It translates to CASSLEAGSGEQYF.

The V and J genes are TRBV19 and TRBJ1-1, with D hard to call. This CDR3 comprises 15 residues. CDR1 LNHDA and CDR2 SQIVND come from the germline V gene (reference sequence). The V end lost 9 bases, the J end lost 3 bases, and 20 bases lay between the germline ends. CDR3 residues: CASTRLSSVHTEAFF. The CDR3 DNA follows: TGTGCCAGCACTCGCCTGAGTTCCGTACACACTGAAGCTTTCTTT. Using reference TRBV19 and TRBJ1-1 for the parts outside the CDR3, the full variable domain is DGGITQSPKYLFRKEGQNVTLSCEQNLNHDAMYWYRQDPGQGLRLIYYSQIVNDFQKGDIAEGYSVSREKKESFPLTVTSAQKNPTAFYLCASTRLSSVHTEAFFGQGTRLTVV.

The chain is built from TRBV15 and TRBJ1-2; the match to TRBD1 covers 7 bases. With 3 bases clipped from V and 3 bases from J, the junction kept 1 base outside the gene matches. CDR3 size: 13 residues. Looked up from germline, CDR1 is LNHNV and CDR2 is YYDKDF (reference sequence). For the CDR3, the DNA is TGTGCCACCAGCAGCGGGACAGACTATGGCTACACCTTC. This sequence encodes CATSSGTDYGYTF.

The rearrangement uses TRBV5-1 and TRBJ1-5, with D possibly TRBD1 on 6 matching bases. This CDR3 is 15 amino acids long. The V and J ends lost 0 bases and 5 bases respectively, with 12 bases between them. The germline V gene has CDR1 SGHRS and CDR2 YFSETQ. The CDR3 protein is CASSLVGQPDQPQHF. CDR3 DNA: TGCGCCAGCAGCTTGGTCGGACAGCCCGATCAGCCCCAGCATTTT.

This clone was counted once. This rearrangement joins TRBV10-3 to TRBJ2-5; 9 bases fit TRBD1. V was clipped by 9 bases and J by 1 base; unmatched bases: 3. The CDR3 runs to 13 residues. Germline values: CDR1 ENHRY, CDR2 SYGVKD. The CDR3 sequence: CAIRQGGQETQYF. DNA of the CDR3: TGTGCCATTCGACAGGGGGGCCAAGAGACCCAGTACTTC.

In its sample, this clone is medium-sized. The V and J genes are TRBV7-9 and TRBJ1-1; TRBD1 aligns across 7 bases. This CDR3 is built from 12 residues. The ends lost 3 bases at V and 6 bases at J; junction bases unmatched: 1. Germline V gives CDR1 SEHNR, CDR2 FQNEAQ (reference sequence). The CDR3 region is CASSLGTAEAFF. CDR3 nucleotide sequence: TGTGCCAGCAGCTTGGGGACAGCTGAAGCTTTCTTT.

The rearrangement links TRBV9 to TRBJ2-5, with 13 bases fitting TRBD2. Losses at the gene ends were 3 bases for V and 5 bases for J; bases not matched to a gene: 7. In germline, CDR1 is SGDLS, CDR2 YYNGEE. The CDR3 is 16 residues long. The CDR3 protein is CASSEGLAGALETQYF. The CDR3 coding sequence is TGTGCCAGCAGCGAAGGACTAGCGGGAGCTCTGGAGACCCAGTACTTC. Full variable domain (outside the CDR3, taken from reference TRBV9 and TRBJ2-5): DSGVTQTPKHLITATGQRVTLRCSPRSGDLSVYWYQQSLDQGLQFLIQYYNGEERAKGNILERFSAQQFPDLHSELNLSSLELGDSALYFCASSEGLAGALETQYFGPGTRLLVL.